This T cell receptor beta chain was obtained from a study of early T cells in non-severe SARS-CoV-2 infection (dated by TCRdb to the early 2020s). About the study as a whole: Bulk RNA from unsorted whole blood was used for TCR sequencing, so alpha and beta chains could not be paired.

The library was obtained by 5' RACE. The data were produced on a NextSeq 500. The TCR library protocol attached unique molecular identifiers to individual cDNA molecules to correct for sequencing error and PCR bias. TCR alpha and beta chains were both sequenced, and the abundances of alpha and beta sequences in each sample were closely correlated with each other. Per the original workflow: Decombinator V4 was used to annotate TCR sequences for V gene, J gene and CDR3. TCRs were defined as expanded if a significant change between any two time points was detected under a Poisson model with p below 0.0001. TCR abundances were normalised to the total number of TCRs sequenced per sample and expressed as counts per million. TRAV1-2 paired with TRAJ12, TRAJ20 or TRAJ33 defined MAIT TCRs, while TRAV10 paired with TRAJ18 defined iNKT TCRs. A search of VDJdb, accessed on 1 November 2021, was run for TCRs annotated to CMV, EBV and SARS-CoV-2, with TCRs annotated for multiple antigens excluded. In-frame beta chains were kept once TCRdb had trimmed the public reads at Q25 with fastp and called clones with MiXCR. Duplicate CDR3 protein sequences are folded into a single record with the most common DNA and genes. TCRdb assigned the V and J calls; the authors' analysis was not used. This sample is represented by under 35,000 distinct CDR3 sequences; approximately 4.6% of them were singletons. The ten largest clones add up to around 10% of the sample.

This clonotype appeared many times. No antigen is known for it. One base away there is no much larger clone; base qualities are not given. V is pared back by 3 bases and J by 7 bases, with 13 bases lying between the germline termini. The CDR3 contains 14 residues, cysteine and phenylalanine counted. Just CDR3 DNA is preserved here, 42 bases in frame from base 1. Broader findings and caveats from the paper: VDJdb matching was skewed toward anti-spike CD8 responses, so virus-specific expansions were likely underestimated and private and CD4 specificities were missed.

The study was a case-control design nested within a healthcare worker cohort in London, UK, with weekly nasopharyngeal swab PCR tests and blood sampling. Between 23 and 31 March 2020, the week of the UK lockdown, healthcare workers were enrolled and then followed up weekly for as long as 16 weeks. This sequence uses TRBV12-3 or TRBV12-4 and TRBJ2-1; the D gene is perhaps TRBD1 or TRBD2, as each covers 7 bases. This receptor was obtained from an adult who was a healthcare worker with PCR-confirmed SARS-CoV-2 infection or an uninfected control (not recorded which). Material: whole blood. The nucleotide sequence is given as TGTGCCAGCAGTTTTGGCAGGGGGGGGAATGAGCAGTTCTTC. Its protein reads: CASSFGRGGNEQFF.